These T cell receptor beta chains were read from a single sample in a study of T cells in Graves' hyperthyroidism and ophthalmopathy. TCRdb called the multiplex PCR reads again in MiXCR, with one record for every CDR3 protein. The sample records around 570,000 distinct CDR3 sequences, roughly 21% being singletons. Sequencing was performed on blood. The receptors shown here come from a man aged 35-49 years with Graves' ophthalmopathy. Both conserved end residues are part of each CDR3. The D gene is left open where the match is weak. Rows give clone size only sometimes, using once, few, many, or a class for an expanded clone.

D,size,V,J,CDR3,DNA
NA,few,TRBV12-3/TRBV12-4,TRBJ1-4,CASTNLQSLREKEKLFF,TGTGCCAGCACCAATTTACAGAGCCTGAGGGAGAAAGAAAAACTGTTTTTT
NA,few,TRBV6-2/TRBV6-3,TRBJ1-1,CASSYSNMMNTEAFF,TGTGCCAGCAGTTACTCCAACATGATGAACACTGAAGCTTTCTTT
NA,NA,TRBV9,TRBJ1-4,CASSPGGRTREKLFF,TGTGCCAGCAGCCCAGGAGGGAGGACTAGAGAAAAACTGTTTTTT
TRBD2,many,TRBV20-1,TRBJ2-3,CSASLQREADTQYF,TGCAGTGCTAGCCTCCAGCGGGAGGCGGATACGCAGTATTTT
NA,NA,TRBV10-3,TRBJ2-1,CAISERGQEQFF,TGTGCCATCAGTGAGAGAGGGCAGGAGCAGTTCTTC
NA,many,TRBV2,TRBJ2-2,CASSLDSQAGELFF,TGTGCCAGCAGTTTAGATTCGCAGGCCGGGGAGCTGTTTTTT
NA,few,TRBV10-3,TRBJ2-7,CAIKTGDSYEQYF,TGTGCCATTAAGACAGGAGACTCCTACGAGCAGTACTTC
TRBD2,few,TRBV29-1,TRBJ2-5,CSVEWGEGPQETQYF,TGCAGCGTTGAATGGGGGGAGGGCCCTCAAGAGACCCAGTACTTC
NA,few,TRBV6-2/TRBV6-3,TRBJ1-2,CASSYLGRRGYTF,TGTGCCAGCAGTTACCTGGGCCGGCGAGGCTACACCTTC
NA,NA,TRBV19,TRBJ2-1,CASSIAAGKIYNEQFF,TGTGCCAGTAGTATAGCCGCCGGGAAAATCTACAATGAGCAGTTCTTC